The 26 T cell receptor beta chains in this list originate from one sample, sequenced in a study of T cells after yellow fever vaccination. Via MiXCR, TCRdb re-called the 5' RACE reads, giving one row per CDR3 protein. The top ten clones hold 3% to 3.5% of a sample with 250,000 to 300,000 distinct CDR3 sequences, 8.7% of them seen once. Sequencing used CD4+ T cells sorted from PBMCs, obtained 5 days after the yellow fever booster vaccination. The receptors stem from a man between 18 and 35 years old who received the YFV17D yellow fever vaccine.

The CDR3 protein is CASSNGQGVTDTQYF. DNA for the CDR3: TGTGCCAGCAGTAATGGACAGGGGGTAACAGATACGCAGTATTTT. The chain uses TRBV6-5 and TRBJ2-3; TRBD1 matches 10 bases. CDR3 length equals 15 residues. V lost 5 bases and J lost 3; bases outside the gene matches: 5. CDR1 and CDR2 from the germline V gene are MNHEY and SVGAGI.

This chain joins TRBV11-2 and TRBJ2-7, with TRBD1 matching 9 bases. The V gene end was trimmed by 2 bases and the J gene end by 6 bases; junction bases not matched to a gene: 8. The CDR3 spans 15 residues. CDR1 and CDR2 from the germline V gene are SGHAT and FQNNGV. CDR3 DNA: TGTGCCAGCAGCTTACCGGGACAGGGTGGAATCGAGCAGTACTTC. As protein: CASSLPGQGGIEQYF.

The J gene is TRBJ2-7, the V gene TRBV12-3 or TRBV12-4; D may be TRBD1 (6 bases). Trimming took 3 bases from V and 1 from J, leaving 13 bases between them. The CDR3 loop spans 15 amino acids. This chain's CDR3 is CASSLWVRGSYEQYF. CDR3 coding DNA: TGTGCCAGCAGTTTGTGGGTCAGGGGTTCCTACGAGCAGTACTTC.

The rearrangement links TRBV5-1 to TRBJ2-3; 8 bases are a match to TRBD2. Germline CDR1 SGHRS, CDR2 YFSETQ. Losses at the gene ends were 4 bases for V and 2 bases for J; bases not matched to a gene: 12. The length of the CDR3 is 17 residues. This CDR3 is CASSLGPAGASTDTQYF. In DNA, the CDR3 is TGCGCCAGCAGCCTCGGGCCAGCGGGGGCCTCCACAGATACGCAGTATTTT. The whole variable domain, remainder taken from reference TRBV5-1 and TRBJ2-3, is KAGVTQTPRYLIKTRGQQVTLSCSPISGHRSVSWYQQTPGQGLQFLFEYFSETQRNKGNFPGRFSGRQFSNSRSEMNVSTLELGDSALYLCASSLGPAGASTDTQYFGPGTRLTVL.

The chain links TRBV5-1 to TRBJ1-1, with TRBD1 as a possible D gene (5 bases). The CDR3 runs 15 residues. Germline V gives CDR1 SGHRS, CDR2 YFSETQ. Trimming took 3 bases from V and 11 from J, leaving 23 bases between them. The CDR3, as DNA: TGCGCCAGCAGCTCCGGTGGGGGGACCCCGAGGGCGGCTTTCTTT. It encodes CASSSGGGTPRAAFF.

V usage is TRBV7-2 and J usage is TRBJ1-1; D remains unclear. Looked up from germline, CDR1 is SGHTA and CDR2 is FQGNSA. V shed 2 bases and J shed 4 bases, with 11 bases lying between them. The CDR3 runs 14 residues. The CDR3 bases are TGTGCCAGCAGCTTACGGGGTGCGAGCACTGAAGCTTTCTTT. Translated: CASSLRGASTEAFF.

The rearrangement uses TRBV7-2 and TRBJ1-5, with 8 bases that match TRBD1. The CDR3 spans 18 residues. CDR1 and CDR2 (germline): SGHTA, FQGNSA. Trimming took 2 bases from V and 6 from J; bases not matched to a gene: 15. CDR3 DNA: TGTGCCAGCAGCTTACGCCCGGCAGGACAGGGTATGGGTCAGCCCCAGCATTTT. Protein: CASSLRPAGQGMGQPQHF.

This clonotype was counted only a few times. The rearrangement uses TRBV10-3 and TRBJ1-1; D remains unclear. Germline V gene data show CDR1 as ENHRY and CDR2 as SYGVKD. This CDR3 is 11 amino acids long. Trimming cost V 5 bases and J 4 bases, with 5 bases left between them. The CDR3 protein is CAISTGTEAFF. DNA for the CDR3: TGTGCCATCAGTACTGGCACTGAAGCTTTCTTT.

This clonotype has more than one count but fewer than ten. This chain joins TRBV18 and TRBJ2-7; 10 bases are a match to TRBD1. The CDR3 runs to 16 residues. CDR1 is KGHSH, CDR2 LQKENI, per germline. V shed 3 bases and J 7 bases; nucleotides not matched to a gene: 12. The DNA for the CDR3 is TGTGCCAGCTCACCTTTCGACAGGGGGCCCGGGGGGGAGCAGTACTTC. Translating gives CASSPFDRGPGGEQYF.

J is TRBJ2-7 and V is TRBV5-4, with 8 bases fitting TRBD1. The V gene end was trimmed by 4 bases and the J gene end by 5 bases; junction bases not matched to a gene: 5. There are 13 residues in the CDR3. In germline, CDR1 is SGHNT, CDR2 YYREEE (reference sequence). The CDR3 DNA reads TGTGCCAGCAGCCGGGACAGGTCTCACGAGCAGTACGTC. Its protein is CASSRDRSHEQYV.

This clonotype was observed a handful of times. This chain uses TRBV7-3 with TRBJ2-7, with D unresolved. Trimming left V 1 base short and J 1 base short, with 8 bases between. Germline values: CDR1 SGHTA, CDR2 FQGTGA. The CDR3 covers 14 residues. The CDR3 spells CASSLISGSYEQYF. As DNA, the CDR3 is TGTGCCAGCAGCTTAATTAGTGGTTCCTACGAGCAGTACTTC.

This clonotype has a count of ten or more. CDR3 DNA sequence: TGTGCCAGCAGCTCGGGGTCTCCCAACACTGAAGCTTTCTTT. Its protein product is CASSSGSPNTEAFF. The chain combines TRBV7-3 with TRBJ1-1; the D is unclear. Deletions cut 4 bases from V and 2 bases from J, with 11 bases between. Germline V gives CDR1 SGHTA, CDR2 FQGTGA. CDR3 length: 14 amino acids.

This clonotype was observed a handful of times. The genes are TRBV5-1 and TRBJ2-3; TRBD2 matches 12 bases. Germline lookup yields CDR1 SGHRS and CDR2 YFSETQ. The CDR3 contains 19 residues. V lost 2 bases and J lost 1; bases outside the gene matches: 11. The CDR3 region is CASSLSGLAGGPGTDTQYF. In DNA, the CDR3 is TGCGCCAGCAGCTTATCAGGGCTAGCGGGGGGGCCTGGCACAGATACGCAGTATTTT.

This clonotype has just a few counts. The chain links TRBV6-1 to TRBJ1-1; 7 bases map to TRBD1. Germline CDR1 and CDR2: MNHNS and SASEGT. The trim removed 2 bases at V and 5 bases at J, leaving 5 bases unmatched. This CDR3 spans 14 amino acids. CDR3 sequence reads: CASSELQGWTEAFF. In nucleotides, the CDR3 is TGTGCCAGCAGTGAATTACAGGGGTGGACTGAAGCTTTCTTT.

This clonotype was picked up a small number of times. CDR3 DNA: TGTGCCAGCAGCCATCGCGGGGACACCGGGGAGCTGTTTTTT. It encodes CASSHRGDTGELFF. The V and J genes are TRBV3-1 and TRBJ2-2, with TRBD2 as a possible D gene (6 bases). The length of the CDR3 is 14 residues. Germline V gene data show CDR1 as LGHDT and CDR2 as YNNKEL (reference sequence). The V end lost 3 bases, the J end lost 3 bases, and 8 bases lay between the germline ends.

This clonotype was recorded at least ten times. Written as DNA, the CDR3 is TGCGCCAGCAGCTACGGACTAGCGGGGTTAGATGAGCAGTTCTTC. Residues: CASSYGLAGLDEQFF. The J gene is TRBJ2-1, the V gene TRBV5-1; 12 bases agree with TRBD2. Germline V gene sequence: CDR1 SGHRS, CDR2 YFSETQ. This CDR3 is 15 amino acids long. V was pared by 3 bases and J by 8 bases, with 6 bases of the junction left unmatched. The full variable domain, in which reference TRBV5-1 and TRBJ2-1 provide the parts outside the CDR3, is KAGVTQTPRYLIKTRGQQVTLSCSPISGHRSVSWYQQTPGQGLQFLFEYFSETQRNKGNFPGRFSGRQFSNSRSEMNVSTLELGDSALYLCASSYGLAGLDEQFFGPGTRLTVL.

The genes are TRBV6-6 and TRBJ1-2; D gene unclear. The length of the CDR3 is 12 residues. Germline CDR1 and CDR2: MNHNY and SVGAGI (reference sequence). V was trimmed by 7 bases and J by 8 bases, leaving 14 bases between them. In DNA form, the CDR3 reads TGTGCCAGCAACCAACCTTGGGCCGGCTACACCTTC. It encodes CASNQPWAGYTF.

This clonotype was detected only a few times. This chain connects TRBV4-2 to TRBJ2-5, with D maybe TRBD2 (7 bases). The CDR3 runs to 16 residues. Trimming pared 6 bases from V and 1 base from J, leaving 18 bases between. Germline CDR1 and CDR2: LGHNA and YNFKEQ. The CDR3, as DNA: TGTGCCAGCAGTCCATGGGGGGGGCCCTCCCAAGAGACCCAGTACTTC. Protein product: CASSPWGGPSQETQYF.

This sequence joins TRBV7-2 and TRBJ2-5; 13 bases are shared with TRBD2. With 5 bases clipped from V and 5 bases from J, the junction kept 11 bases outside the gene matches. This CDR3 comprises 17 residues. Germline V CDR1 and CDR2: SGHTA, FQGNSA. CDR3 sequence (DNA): TGTGCCAGCAGCGTCGTTAGACTAGCGGGGGGTAGGGAGACCCAGTACTTC. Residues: CASSVVRLAGGRETQYF.

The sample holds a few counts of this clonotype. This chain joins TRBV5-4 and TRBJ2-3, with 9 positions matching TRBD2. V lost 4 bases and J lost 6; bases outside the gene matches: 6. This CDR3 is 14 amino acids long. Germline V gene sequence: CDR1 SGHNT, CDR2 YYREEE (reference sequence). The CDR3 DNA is TGTGCCAGCAGCCCAGCGGGGGGCGGGGATACGCAGTATTTT. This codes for CASSPAGGGDTQYF.

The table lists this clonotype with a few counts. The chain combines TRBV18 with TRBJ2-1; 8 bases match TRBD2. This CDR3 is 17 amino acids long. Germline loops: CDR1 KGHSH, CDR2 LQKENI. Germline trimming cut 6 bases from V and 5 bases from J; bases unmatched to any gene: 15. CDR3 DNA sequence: TGTGCCAGCTCCCAAGTCCCCTTAGCGGGGAACAACAATGAGCAGTTCTTC. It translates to CASSQVPLAGNNNEQFF.

The CDR3 DNA is TGCAGTGCTAGCGGGGACTATTACGAGCAGTACGTC. It yields the protein CSASGDYYEQYV. The chain carries TRBV20-1 and TRBJ2-7; 7 bases are a match to TRBD2. Germline CDR1 DFQATT, CDR2 SNEGSKA (reference sequence). The V gene end was trimmed by 3 bases and the J gene end by 4 bases; junction bases not matched to a gene: 3. There are 12 residues in the CDR3.

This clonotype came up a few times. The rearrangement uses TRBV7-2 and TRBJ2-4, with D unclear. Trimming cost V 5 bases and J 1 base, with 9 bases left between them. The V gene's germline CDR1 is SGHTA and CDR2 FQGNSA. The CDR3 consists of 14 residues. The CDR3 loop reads CASSLSLAKNIQYF. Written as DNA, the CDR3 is TGTGCCAGCAGCCTAAGCCTCGCCAAAAACATTCAGTACTTC.

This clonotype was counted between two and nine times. CDR3 bases: TGTGCCAGCAGCCAAAGCGGGAGTACGCAGTATTTT. Amino acid sequence: CASSQSGSTQYF. The chain carries TRBV6-2 or TRBV6-3 and TRBJ2-3; 8 bases are a match to TRBD2. This CDR3 has 12 residues. Trimming took 6 bases from V and 8 from J; bases not matched to a gene: 4. CDR1 and CDR2 (germline): MNHEY, SVGEGT.

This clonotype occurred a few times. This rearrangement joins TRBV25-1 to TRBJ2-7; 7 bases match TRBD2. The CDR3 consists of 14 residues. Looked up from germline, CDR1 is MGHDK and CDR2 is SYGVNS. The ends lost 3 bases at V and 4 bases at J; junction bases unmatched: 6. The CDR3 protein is CASSDSGGLYEQYF. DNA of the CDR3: TGTGCCAGCAGTGATTCGGGGGGTCTGTACGAGCAGTACTTC.

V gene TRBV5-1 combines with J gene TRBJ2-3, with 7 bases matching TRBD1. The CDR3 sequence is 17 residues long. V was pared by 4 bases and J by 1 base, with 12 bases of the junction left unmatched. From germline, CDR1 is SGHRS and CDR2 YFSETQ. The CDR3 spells CASSGRPTGAGTDTQYF. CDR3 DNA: TGCGCCAGCAGCGGCCGGCCTACAGGGGCCGGCACAGATACGCAGTATTTT.